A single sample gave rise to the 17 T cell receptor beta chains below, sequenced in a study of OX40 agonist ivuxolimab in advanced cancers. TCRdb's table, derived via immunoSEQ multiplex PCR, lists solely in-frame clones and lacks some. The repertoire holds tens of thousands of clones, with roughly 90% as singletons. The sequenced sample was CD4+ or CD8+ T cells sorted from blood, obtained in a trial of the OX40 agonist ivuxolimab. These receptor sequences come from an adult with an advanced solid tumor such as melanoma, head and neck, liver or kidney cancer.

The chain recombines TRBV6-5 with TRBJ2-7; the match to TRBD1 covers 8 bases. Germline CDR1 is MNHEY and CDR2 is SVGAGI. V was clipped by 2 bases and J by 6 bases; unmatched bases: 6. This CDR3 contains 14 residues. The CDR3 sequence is CASSYRDRIGEQYF. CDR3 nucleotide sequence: TGTGCCAGCAGTTACCGGGACAGGATTGGCGAGCAGTACTTC.

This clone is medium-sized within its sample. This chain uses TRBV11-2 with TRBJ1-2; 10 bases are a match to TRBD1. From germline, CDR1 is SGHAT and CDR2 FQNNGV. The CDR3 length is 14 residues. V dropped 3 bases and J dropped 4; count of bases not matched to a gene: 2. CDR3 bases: TGTGCCAGCAGCTTGGGACAGGGGACCTATGGCTACACCTTC. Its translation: CASSLGQGTYGYTF.

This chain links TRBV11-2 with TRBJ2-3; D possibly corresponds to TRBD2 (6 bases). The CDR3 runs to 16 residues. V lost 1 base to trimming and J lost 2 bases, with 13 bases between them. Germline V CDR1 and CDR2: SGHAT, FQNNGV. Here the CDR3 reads CASSLARTSPTDTQYF. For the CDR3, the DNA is TGTGCCAGCAGCTTAGCCCGAACTAGCCCCACAGATACGCAGTATTTT.

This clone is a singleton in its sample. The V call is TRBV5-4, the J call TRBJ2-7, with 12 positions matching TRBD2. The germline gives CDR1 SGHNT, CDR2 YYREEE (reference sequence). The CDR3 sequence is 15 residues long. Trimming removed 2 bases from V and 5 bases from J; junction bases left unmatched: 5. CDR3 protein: CASSFLAGGMNEQYF. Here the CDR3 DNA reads TGTGCCAGCAGCTTCCTAGCGGGGGGGATGAACGAGCAGTACTTC.

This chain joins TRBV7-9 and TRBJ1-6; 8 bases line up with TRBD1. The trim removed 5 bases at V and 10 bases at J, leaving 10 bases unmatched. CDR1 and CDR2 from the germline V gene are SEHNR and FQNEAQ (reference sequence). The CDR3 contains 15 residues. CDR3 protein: CASSPLQGVRSPLHF. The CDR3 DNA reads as TGTGCCAGCAGCCCCTTACAGGGGGTGAGGTCACCCCTCCACTTT.

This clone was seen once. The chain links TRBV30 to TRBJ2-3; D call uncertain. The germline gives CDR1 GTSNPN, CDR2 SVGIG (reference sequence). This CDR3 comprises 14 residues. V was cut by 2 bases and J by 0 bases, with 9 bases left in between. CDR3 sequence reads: CAWSRAVSTDTQYF. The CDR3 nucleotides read TGTGCCTGGAGTCGGGCAGTTAGCACAGATACGCAGTATTTT.

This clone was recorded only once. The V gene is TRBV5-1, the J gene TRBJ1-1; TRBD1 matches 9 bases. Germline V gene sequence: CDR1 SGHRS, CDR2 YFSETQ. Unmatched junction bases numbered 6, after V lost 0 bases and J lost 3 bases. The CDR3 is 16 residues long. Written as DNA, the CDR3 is TGCGCCAGCAGCTTGGGGGACAGGGAAGGGGACACTGAAGCTTTCTTT. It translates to CASSLGDREGDTEAFF.

The CDR3, as DNA: TGTGCTAGCGCCGCCGGGCCAGTCTCCTACGAGCAGTACTTC. Protein product: CASAAGPVSYEQYF. The gene calls are TRBV7-7 and TRBJ2-7; perhaps TRBD2 as D (5 bases). The CDR3 length is 14 residues. Germline lookup yields CDR1 SSHAT and CDR2 FNYEAQ (reference sequence).

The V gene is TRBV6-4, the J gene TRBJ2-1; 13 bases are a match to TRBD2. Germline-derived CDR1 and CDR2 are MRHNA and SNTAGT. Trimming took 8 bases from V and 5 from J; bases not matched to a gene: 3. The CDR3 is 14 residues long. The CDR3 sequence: CASATSGGHNEQFF. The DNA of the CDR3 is TGTGCCAGCGCGACTAGCGGGGGGCACAATGAGCAGTTCTTC.

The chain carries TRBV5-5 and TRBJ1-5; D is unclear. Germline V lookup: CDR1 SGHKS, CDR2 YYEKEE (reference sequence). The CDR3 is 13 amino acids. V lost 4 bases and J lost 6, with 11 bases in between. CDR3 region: CASSPSPPQPQHF. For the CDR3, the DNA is TGTGCCAGCAGCCCCTCACCGCCTCAGCCCCAGCATTTT.

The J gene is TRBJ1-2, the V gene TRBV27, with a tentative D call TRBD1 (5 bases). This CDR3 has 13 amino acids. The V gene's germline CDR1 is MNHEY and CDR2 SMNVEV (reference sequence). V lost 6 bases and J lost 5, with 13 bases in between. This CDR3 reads CASSSGLSYGYTF. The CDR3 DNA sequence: TGTGCCAGCAGCTCGGGACTTTCTTATGGCTACACCTTC.

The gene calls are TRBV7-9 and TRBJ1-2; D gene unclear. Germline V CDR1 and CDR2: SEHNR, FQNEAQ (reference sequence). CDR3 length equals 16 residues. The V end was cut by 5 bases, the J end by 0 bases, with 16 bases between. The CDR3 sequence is CASSPRAPGANYGYTF. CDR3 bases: TGTGCCAGCAGCCCCCGGGCCCCAGGAGCTAACTATGGCTACACCTTC.

This CDR3 is CASLRGPDTQYF. The CDR3 bases are TGTGCCAGCTTGCGGGGGCCCGATACGCAGTATTTT. This chain connects TRBV7-9 to TRBJ2-3; tentative D call: TRBD2 (7 bases). V was trimmed by 8 bases and J by 6 bases, leaving 12 bases between them. CDR3 length equals 12 residues. Germline values: CDR1 SEHNR, CDR2 FQNEAQ (reference sequence).

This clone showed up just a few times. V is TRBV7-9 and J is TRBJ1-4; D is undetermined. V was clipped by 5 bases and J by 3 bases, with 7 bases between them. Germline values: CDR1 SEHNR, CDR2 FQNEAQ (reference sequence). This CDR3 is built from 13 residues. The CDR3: CASSALANEKLFF. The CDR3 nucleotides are TGTGCCAGCAGCGCGTTGGCTAATGAAAAACTGTTTTTT.

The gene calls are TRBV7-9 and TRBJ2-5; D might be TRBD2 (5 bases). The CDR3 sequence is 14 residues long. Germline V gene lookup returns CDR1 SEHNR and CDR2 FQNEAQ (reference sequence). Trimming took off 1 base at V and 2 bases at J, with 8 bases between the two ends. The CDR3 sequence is CASSLVGGQETQYF. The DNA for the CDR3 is TGTGCCAGCAGCTTAGTTGGCGGGCAAGAGACCCAGTACTTC.

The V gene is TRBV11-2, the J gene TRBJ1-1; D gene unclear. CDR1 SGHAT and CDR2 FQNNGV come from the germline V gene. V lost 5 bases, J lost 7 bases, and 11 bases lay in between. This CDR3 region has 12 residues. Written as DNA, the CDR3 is TGTGCCAGCAGCGCGCTCGGGTTTGAAGCTTTCTTT. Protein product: CASSALGFEAFF.

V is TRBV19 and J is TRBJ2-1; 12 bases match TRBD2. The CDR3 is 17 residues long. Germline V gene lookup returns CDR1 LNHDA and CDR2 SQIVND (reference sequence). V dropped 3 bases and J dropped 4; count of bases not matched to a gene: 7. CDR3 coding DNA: TGTGCCAGTAGTATGCTCCTAGCGGGGGGGCGGTACAATGAGCAGTTCTTC. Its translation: CASSMLLAGGRYNEQFF.